This TCR beta chain came from a study of cytomegalovirus exposure and HLA in healthy donors. Note on this clone: Its antigen remains unknown.

Study-wide results and caveats: One later analysis reportedly identified an Asian-associated ancestry cluster that showed fewer N-insertions than the roughly 600-donor mean. Reportedly, HLA-A and HLA-B alleles of most subjects were accurately predicted from TCR beta. Roughly even sequencing depth across donors was the assumption behind the presence/absence analyses.

A multiplex PCR was run with 60 Vbeta primers and 13 Jbeta primers. The data were produced by immunoSEQ multiplex PCR, yet TCRdb's version contains in-frame clones alone and is incomplete. The sample includes fewer than 150,000 clones, approximately 85% of them seen just once. This CDR3 is 16 amino acids long. Germline loops: CDR1 MDHEN, CDR2 SYDVKM. V was shortened by 3 bases and J by 2 bases, with 14 bases between the two germline ends. The sequenced sample consisted of PBMCs. V usage is TRBV28 and J usage is TRBJ1-5, with D hard to call. The TCR was taken from a woman between 25 and 40 years old in good health and CMV-seropositive. In nucleotides, the CDR3 is TGTGCCAGCAGTTTCCTTCAGGAAAAAGGCAATCAGCCCCAGCATTTT. It specifies CASSFLQEKGNQPQHF.